Listed here are 2 T cell receptor beta chains from one sample, sequenced in a study of blood T cell repertoires in COVID-19. The assay was immunoSEQ multiplex PCR, and TCRdb's table has in-frame clones only and misses some. The sample carries fewer than 500,000 clones, approximately 87% recorded once. Source material: PBMCs or T cells enriched from blood (not recorded which). The source of these receptors is a young woman with acute COVID-19.

The rearrangement uses TRBV7-2 and TRBJ1-2; 12 nucleotides agree with TRBD1. CDR3 length: 16 amino acids. Trimming took 4 bases from V and 6 from J; bases not matched to a gene: 9. Germline V lookup: CDR1 SGHTA, CDR2 FQGNSA. CDR3 residues: CASSSPGQGALNGYTF. The CDR3, as DNA: TGTGCCAGCAGCTCCCCGGGACAGGGGGCGCTAAATGGCTACACCTTC.

The chain carries TRBV2 and TRBJ1-5; TRBD1 agrees at 8 bases. CDR1 is SNHLY, CDR2 FYNNEI, per germline. V lost 4 bases and J lost 7; bases outside the gene matches: 3. This CDR3 has 13 amino acids. The CDR3 spells CASSVDRGQPQHF. In DNA, the CDR3 is TGTGCCAGCAGTGTAGACAGGGGACAGCCCCAGCATTTT. The entire variable domain, with the rest obtained from reference TRBV2 and TRBJ1-5, is as follows: EPEVTQTPSHQVTQMGQEVILRCVPISNHLYFYWYRQILGQKVEFLVSFYNNEISEKSEIFDDQFSVERPDGSNFTLKIRSTKLEDSAMYFCASSVDRGQPQHFGDGTRLSIL.